This T cell receptor beta chain is from a study of blood T cell repertoires in COVID-19. About the research overall: PBMCs, B-cell-depleted T cells, or T cells provided the cDNA or gDNA that made up the material.

The germline V gene has CDR1 MNHEY and CDR2 SMNVEV (reference sequence). V shed 5 bases and J 5 bases; nucleotides not matched to a gene: 7. This CDR3 region has 16 residues. Using immunoSEQ multiplex PCR, the repertoire was profiled, and TCRdb retains in-frame clones only, with some absent. This sample has about 230,000 clones; more than 75% occur once, and the top ten carry about 9.9%. This clone was detected only once. Sequenced sample: peripheral blood. This clonotype was sampled from a man aged 45-65 years with COVID-19, enrolled during active disease. The chain links TRBV27 to TRBJ1-4, with 11 bases identical to TRBD1. The CDR3 protein is CASSGTGGALNEKLFF. The CDR3 nucleotides read TGTGCCAGCAGTGGGACAGGGGGAGCGCTAAATGAAAAACTGTTTTTT. The full variable domain, its missing parts supplied by reference TRBV27 and TRBJ1-4, is EAQVTQNPRYLITVTGKKLTVTCSQNMNHEYMSWYRQDPGLGLRQIYYSMNVEVTDKGDVPEGYKVSRKEKRNFPLILESPSPNQTSLYFCASSGTGGALNEKLFFGSGTQLSVL.